This record covers a single T cell receptor beta chain. Its antigen is currently unknown. V dropped 5 bases and J dropped 1 base, with 11 bases sitting between them. The germline V gene has CDR1 SGHVS and CDR2 FNYEAQ. The CDR3 is made up of 14 amino acids. The data stem from a study of cytomegalovirus exposure and HLA in healthy donors. Whole-study results and caveats: After further analysis at a later stage, roughly 16,000 TCR beta sequences were associated with HLA alleles at 0.05 false discovery rate.

60 Vbeta and 13 Jbeta primers were used in PCR. Sequenced by immunoSEQ multiplex PCR; TCRdb stores in-frame clones only, minus some. The table has 100,000 to 150,000 clones, around three quarters seen once. The chain combines TRBV7-6 with TRBJ1-1; maybe TRBD1 (6 bases). This TCR came from a man in his thirties or forties in good health and CMV-seronegative. The source material was PBMCs. The CDR3 loop reads CASSLQGSNTEAFF. The CDR3 bases are TGTGCCAGCAGCCTCCAGGGGTCGAACACTGAAGCTTTCTTT.